What follows are 31 T cell receptor beta chains derived from one specimen sequenced in a study of STAT3 mutations in large granular lymphocyte leukemia. Study findings and constraints: At least one immunodominant TCR beta clonotype appeared in every T-cell large granular lymphocyte leukemia patient.

Assay: immunoSEQ multiplex PCR; the TCRdb copy retains only in-frame clones and omits some. The profile shows 17,000 or so clones, roughly four fifths of them singletons. Their antigens remain unidentified. Sequences were obtained from peripheral blood mononuclear cells. These receptors originate from a man aged 45-65 years with T-cell large granular lymphocyte leukemia. Some clones in this sample may be carry-over from other donors' samples.

The chain joins TRBV18 to TRBJ2-7; D perhaps matches TRBD2 (5 bases). Germline V CDR1 and CDR2: KGHSH, LQKENI. With 2 bases removed from V and 0 bases from J, the gap between germline ends came to 14 bases. This CDR3 has 16 amino acids. In DNA form, the CDR3 reads TGTGCCAGCTCACCATCTAGCTCGGGCTTCTCCTACGAGCAGTACTTC. It encodes CASSPSSSGFSYEQYF.

J is TRBJ2-1 and V is TRBV18, with TRBD2 as a possible D gene (7 bases). The germline V gene encodes CDR1 KGHSH and CDR2 LQKENI. V lost 3 bases and J 7 bases, leaving 16 bases between the germline ends. CDR3 size: 15 residues. The CDR3 protein is CASSPGIRGANEQFF. The DNA for the CDR3 is TGTGCCAGCTCACCGGGGATCCGGGGGGCTAATGAGCAGTTCTTC.

The chain is built from TRBV28 and TRBJ2-7; a possible D gene is TRBD2 (5 bases). The germline CDR1 and CDR2 sequences are MDHEN and SYDVKM. The CDR3 is made up of 11 amino acids. This CDR3 is CASRRSYEQYF. The CDR3 nucleotides read TGTGCTTCCAGGAGGTCCTACGAGCAGTACTTC.

The genes are TRBV6-1 and TRBJ2-4; no firm D call. The germline V and J ends were trimmed by 4 bases and 8 bases, with 12 bases remaining between them. The CDR3 contains 13 residues. Germline values: CDR1 MNHNS, CDR2 SASEGT. CDR3 sequence: CASSVSGVDIQYF. CDR3 nucleotide sequence: TGTGCCAGCAGTGTCTCAGGCGTAGACATTCAGTACTTC.

The chain has TRBV7-9 and TRBJ2-7; TRBD2 matches 7 bases. After removal of 5 bases from V and 4 bases from J, the junction contained 17 bases not matched to a gene. The germline gives CDR1 SEHNR, CDR2 FQNEAQ (reference sequence). The CDR3 loop spans 17 amino acids. The DNA for the CDR3 is TGTGCCAGCAGCCGGAATCCAGCGGGGACCCGCCAATACGAGCAGTACTTC. Its protein product is CASSRNPAGTRQYEQYF.

The chain links TRBV5-1 to TRBJ1-2; D is ambiguous. This CDR3 spans 13 amino acids. CDR1 and CDR2 (germline): SGHRS, YFSETQ. Trimming took off 2 bases at V and 4 bases at J, with 9 bases between the two ends. CDR3 bases: TGCGCCAGCAGCTTCGAAGGGTCCTATGGCTACACCTTC. Its translation: CASSFEGSYGYTF. Based on the CDR3 plus reference TRBV5-1 and TRBJ1-2, the full variable domain is KAGVTQTPRYLIKTRGQQVTLSCSPISGHRSVSWYQQTPGQGLQFLFEYFSETQRNKGNFPGRFSGRQFSNSRSEMNVSTLELGDSALYLCASSFEGSYGYTFGSGTRLTVV.

The chain recombines TRBV11-2 with TRBJ1-6; D might be TRBD1 (5 bases). The CDR3 spans 15 residues. Deletions cut 0 bases from V and 6 bases from J, with 9 bases between. CDR1 is SGHAT, CDR2 FQNNGV, per germline. The CDR3 protein is CASSLETGGNSPLHF. In DNA, the CDR3 is TGTGCCAGCAGCTTAGAAACAGGTGGTAATTCACCCCTCCACTTT.

The rearrangement uses TRBV5-8 and TRBJ2-1; D possibly corresponds to TRBD2 (6 bases). From germline, CDR1 is SGHTS and CDR2 YDEGEE. V lost 0 bases and J 0 bases, leaving 10 bases between the germline ends. The CDR3 totals 16 residues. CDR3 nucleotide sequence: TGTGCCAGCAGCTTGGGAGCGGGTATCTCCTACAATGAGCAGTTCTTC. Translated: CASSLGAGISYNEQFF.

The chain couples TRBV15 to TRBJ1-5; D might be TRBD1 (6 bases). This CDR3 contains 16 residues. Per germline, CDR1 LNHNV and CDR2 YYDKDF (reference sequence). V lost 0 bases and J 7 bases, leaving 16 bases between the germline ends. CDR3 region: CATSRDRTGTLQPQHF. CDR3 coding DNA: TGTGCCACCAGCAGAGATCGTACAGGGACGCTGCAGCCCCAGCATTTT.

The V gene is TRBV29-1, the J gene TRBJ1-4; no firm D call. The CDR3 is 12 residues long. V was clipped by 6 bases and J by 5 bases, with 10 bases between them. The germline V gene has CDR1 SQVTM and CDR2 ANQGSEA. The CDR3 DNA sequence: TGCAGCGTCATGGGCTCAAATGAAAAACTGTTTTTT. As protein: CSVMGSNEKLFF.

V gene TRBV30 combines with J gene TRBJ1-1, with unresolved D. Trimming left V 2 bases short and J 1 base short, with 8 bases between. The CDR3 contains 13 residues. The germline CDR1 and CDR2 sequences are GTSNPN and SVGIG (reference sequence). This chain's CDR3 is CAWSRLANTEAFF. For the CDR3, the DNA is TGTGCCTGGAGTAGACTAGCGAACACTGAAGCTTTCTTT. Drawing the rest from reference TRBV30 and TRBJ1-1, the complete variable domain is SQTIHQWPATLVQPVGSPLSLECTVEGTSNPNLYWYRQAAGRGLQLLFYSVGIGQISSEVPQNLSASRPQDRQFILSSKKLLLSDSGFYLCAWSRLANTEAFFGQGTRLTVV.

The rearrangement joins TRBV19 to TRBJ1-1; D gene uncertain. Per the germline V gene, CDR1 is LNHDA and CDR2 is SQIVND (reference sequence). Trimming shortened V by 3 bases and J by 0 bases, and 8 bases separated the two germline ends. CDR3 length equals 14 residues. The CDR3 sequence is CASSMGGLNTEAFF. In nucleotides, the CDR3 is TGTGCCAGTAGTATGGGAGGCCTGAACACTGAAGCTTTCTTT. Full variable domain (missing parts from reference TRBV19 and TRBJ1-1): DGGITQSPKYLFRKEGQNVTLSCEQNLNHDAMYWYRQDPGQGLRLIYYSQIVNDFQKGDIAEGYSVSREKKESFPLTVTSAQKNPTAFYLCASSMGGLNTEAFFGQGTRLTVV.

The V call is TRBV6-5, the J call TRBJ2-7; tentatively, D is TRBD1 or TRBD2 (5 bases each). The CDR3 sequence is 13 residues long. Trimming took off 6 bases at V and 1 base at J, with 10 bases between the two ends. The germline V gene has CDR1 MNHEY and CDR2 SVGAGI. This CDR3 is CASRRGSSYEQYF. CDR3 bases: TGTGCCAGCAGGAGGGGATCATCCTACGAGCAGTACTTC.

The rearrangement uses TRBV19 and TRBJ2-6, with a possible D match to TRBD1 (6 bases). Germline V gene sequence: CDR1 LNHDA, CDR2 SQIVND (reference sequence). The CDR3 covers 15 residues. V was cut by 9 bases and J by 0 bases, with 12 bases left in between. Written as DNA, the CDR3 is TGTGCCAGCGACAGGTACCACTCTGGGGCCAACGTCCTGACTTTC. Its translation: CASDRYHSGANVLTF.

The chain combines TRBV14 with TRBJ2-2; 7 bases fit TRBD2. Germline lookup yields CDR1 SGHDN and CDR2 FVKESK. V gave up 1 base and J gave up 0 bases; unmatched junction bases: 2. The length of the CDR3 is 16 residues. For the CDR3, the DNA is TGTGCCAGCAGCCAAGTAAGCGGGGCGAACACCGGGGAGCTGTTTTTT. Protein sequence: CASSQVSGANTGELFF. The full variable domain, its missing parts supplied by reference TRBV14 and TRBJ2-2, is EAGVTQFPSHSVIEKGQTVTLRCDPISGHDNLYWYRRVMGKEIKFLLHFVKESKQDESGMPNNRFLAERTGGTYSTLKVQPAELEDSGVYFCASSQVSGANTGELFFGEGSRLTVL.

V usage is TRBV30 and J usage is TRBJ1-5; TRBD1 matches 10 bases. CDR3 length equals 16 residues. The V segment lost 3 bases and the J segment 7 bases; nucleotides outside the gene matches: 12. CDR1 is GTSNPN and CDR2 is SVGIG in the germline V gene (reference sequence). In DNA form, the CDR3 reads TGTGCCTGGAGAGAAGGGACAGGGGCGCCAGGGCAGCCCCAGCATTTT. This gives the protein CAWREGTGAPGQPQHF.

This clone has just a few counts. The chain has TRBV4-3 and TRBJ2-7; 8 bases align to TRBD2. V gave up 1 base and J gave up 2 bases; unmatched junction bases: 1. This CDR3 spans 14 amino acids. Germline CDR1 LGHNA, CDR2 YSLEER. DNA for the CDR3: TGCGCCAGCAGCCAAGGGGGACTAGCCTACGAGCAGTACTTC. Amino acid sequence: CASSQGGLAYEQYF.

Here the CDR3 reads CASSKGQTYEQYF. As DNA, the CDR3 is TGCGCCAGCAGCAAGGGACAGACCTACGAGCAGTACTTC. The chain is built from TRBV5-1 and TRBJ2-7; TRBD1 agrees at 7 bases. Unmatched junction bases numbered 3, after V lost 4 bases and J lost 2 bases. This CDR3 has 13 residues. Germline CDR1 is SGHRS and CDR2 is YFSETQ.

The chain uses TRBV6-5 and TRBJ2-5, with 7 bases that match TRBD2. V lost 7 bases, J lost 2 bases, and 10 bases stayed unmatched. CDR1 and CDR2 (germline): MNHEY, SVGAGI. CDR3 length equals 15 residues. The CDR3 sequence: CASISQRGGQETQYF. CDR3 sequence (DNA): TGTGCCAGCATCAGCCAGCGGGGAGGGCAAGAGACCCAGTACTTC.

V gene TRBV6-6 combines with J gene TRBJ1-1; 7 bases line up with TRBD1. Germline trimming cut 0 bases from V and 2 bases from J; bases unmatched to any gene: 6. The CDR3 extends over 16 amino acids. Germline assignment: CDR1 MNHNY and CDR2 SVGAGI (reference sequence). CDR3 in amino acids: CASSYSRGVTNTEAFF. CDR3 DNA sequence: TGTGCCAGCAGTTACTCCAGGGGGGTCACCAACACTGAAGCTTTCTTT.

This chain uses TRBV9 with TRBJ2-7; D tentatively fits TRBD1 or TRBD2 (5 bases each). Per the germline V gene, CDR1 is SGDLS and CDR2 is YYNGEE. Trimming took 2 bases from V and 6 from J, leaving 18 bases between them. There are 15 residues in the CDR3. The CDR3 spells CASSVGTSVGGEQYF. The CDR3 DNA reads as TGTGCCAGCAGCGTGGGGACGTCCGTAGGCGGCGAGCAGTACTTC.

This chain joins TRBV9 and TRBJ2-5, with TRBD1 matching over 10 bases. The CDR3 length is 15 residues. Germline CDR1 reads SGDLS; CDR2 reads YYNGEE. The trim removed 6 bases at V and 3 bases at J, leaving 8 bases unmatched. CDR3 in DNA: TGTGCCAGCACAAAAGGGACAGGGGCGAAAGAGACCCAGTACTTC. This sequence encodes CASTKGTGAKETQYF.

The V gene is TRBV7-9, the J gene TRBJ1-2, with a weak D call TRBD1 (6 bases). Germline V gives CDR1 SEHNR, CDR2 FQNEAQ (reference sequence). V was shortened by 4 bases and J by 8 bases, with 23 bases between the two germline ends. The CDR3 loop spans 16 amino acids. CDR3 amino acids: CASSSSREGGSWGYTF. The CDR3 bases are TGTGCCAGCAGCTCCTCGCGGGAAGGGGGGTCTTGGGGCTACACCTTC.

V and J are TRBV27 and TRBJ2-7; 9 bases match TRBD1. Germline V gives CDR1 MNHEY, CDR2 SMNVEV (reference sequence). The CDR3 covers 16 residues. The J segment lost 3 bases and the V segment lost 6 bases, leaving 12 bases of the junction unmatched. The CDR3, as DNA: TGTGCCAGCAGATCACTCTTCCCGGGACAGGGCTACGAGCAGTACTTC. Its protein product is CASRSLFPGQGYEQYF.

This rearrangement joins TRBV18 to TRBJ2-7; D call uncertain. The CDR3 extends over 13 amino acids. V gave up 1 base and J gave up 3 bases, with 7 bases separating them. The germline gives CDR1 KGHSH, CDR2 LQKENI. CDR3 DNA sequence: TGTGCCAGCTCACCACTCAACGACTACGAGCAGTACTTC. This codes for CASSPLNDYEQYF.

The CDR3 spells CASSQDYLSGADEQFF. In DNA form, the CDR3 reads TGCGCCAGCAGCCAAGACTATCTCTCCGGGGCAGACGAGCAGTTCTTC. The gene calls are TRBV4-3 and TRBJ2-1; D tentatively fits TRBD1 or TRBD2 (5 bases each). The V end was cut by 0 bases, the J end by 10 bases, with 19 bases between. Per the germline V gene, CDR1 is LGHNA and CDR2 is YSLEER. The CDR3 has 16 residues.

The rearrangement joins TRBV6-1 to TRBJ1-2; D remains ambiguous. The CDR3 extends over 12 amino acids. V was shortened by 4 bases and J by 2 bases, with 5 bases between the two germline ends. From germline, CDR1 is MNHNS and CDR2 SASEGT. The CDR3, as DNA: TGTGCCAGCAGTGGTCTGAACTATGGCTACACCTTC. It is translated as CASSGLNYGYTF.

The chain recombines TRBV7-3 with TRBJ2-7; perhaps TRBD2 as D (6 bases). The CDR3 contains 14 residues. Trimming stripped 5 bases from V and 3 bases from J, with 14 bases between. Germline V gene lookup returns CDR1 SGHTA and CDR2 FQGTGA. This CDR3 reads CASSPAAGNYEQYF. Here the CDR3 DNA reads TGTGCCAGCAGCCCCGCTGCGGGGAACTACGAGCAGTACTTC.

The chain links TRBV6-1 to TRBJ2-3; D remains unclear. Germline-derived CDR1 and CDR2 are MNHNS and SASEGT. V dropped 7 bases and J dropped 0 bases, with 14 bases sitting between them. The CDR3 is made up of 15 amino acids. The CDR3 nucleotides read TGTGCCAGCACCCTAAGGGCCGCTAGCACAGATACGCAGTATTTT. Its protein is CASTLRAASTDTQYF.

The chain has TRBV7-2 and TRBJ2-3, with D perhaps matching TRBD1 (5 bases). Per germline, CDR1 SGHTA and CDR2 FQGNSA. The CDR3 loop spans 16 amino acids. Trimming stripped 1 base from V and 8 bases from J, with 19 bases between. CDR3 DNA: TGTGCCAGCAGCTTAGGTCAGGGCGACAACCGTCGTACGCAGTATTTT. Translating gives CASSLGQGDNRRTQYF.

J is TRBJ2-1 and V is TRBV18; no definite D call. The V gene's germline CDR1 is KGHSH and CDR2 LQKENI. The length of the CDR3 is 14 residues. With 0 bases removed from V and 4 bases from J, the gap between germline ends came to 7 bases. CDR3 nucleotides: TGTGCCAGCTCACCACCCACTCTTTACAATGAGCAGTTCTTC. Translating it yields CASSPPTLYNEQFF.